This T cell receptor beta chain was identified in a study of cytomegalovirus exposure and HLA in healthy donors. Only in-frame clones appear in the TCRdb table, and some are missing; sequencing was by immunoSEQ multiplex PCR. The data show roughly 120,000 clones, with about 85% seen just once and less than 4.5% held by the top ten. V trimming: 2 bases; J trimming: 3 bases; junction bases outside the gene matches: 6. Germline CDR1 reads SGHNT; CDR2 reads YENEEA. The CDR3 contains 15 residues. This clone was counted a few times. As yet, its antigen is unknown. Study conclusions and caveats: Per published reports, the classifier diagnosed cytomegalovirus status with high specificity and sensitivity.

The rearrangement links TRBV11-3 to TRBJ2-7, with 8 bases matching TRBD1. The source material was PBMCs. This TCR was sampled from a man aged 18-30 years in good health and CMV-seropositive. DNA of the CDR3: TGTGCCAGCAGCTTAAGCGGAACAGGGGGCTACGAGCAGTACTTC. Protein sequence: CASSLSGTGGYEQYF.